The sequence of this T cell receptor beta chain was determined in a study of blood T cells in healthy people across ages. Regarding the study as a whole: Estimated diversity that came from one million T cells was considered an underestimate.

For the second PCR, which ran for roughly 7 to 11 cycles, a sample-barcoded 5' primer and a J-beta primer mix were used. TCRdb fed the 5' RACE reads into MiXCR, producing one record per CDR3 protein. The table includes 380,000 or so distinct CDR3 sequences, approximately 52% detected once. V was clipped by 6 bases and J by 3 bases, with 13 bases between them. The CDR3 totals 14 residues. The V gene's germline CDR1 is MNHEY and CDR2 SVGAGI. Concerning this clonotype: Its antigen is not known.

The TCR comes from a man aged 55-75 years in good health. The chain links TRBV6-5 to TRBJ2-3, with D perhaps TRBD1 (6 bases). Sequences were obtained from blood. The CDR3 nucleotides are TGTGCCAGCAGCCGCCGGGACATAACAGATACGCAGTATTTT. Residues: CASSRRDITDTQYF.